This T cell receptor (beta chain) appears in the sequencing data of a study of T-cell reconstitution after alpha-beta-depleted transplantation in children. Unique molecular identifiers were incorporated during preparation of the TCRbeta library. TCRdb used MiXCR to reprocess the PCR reads, holding one entry per CDR3 protein. The top ten hold 40% to 50% of the sample, which has about 210,000 distinct CDR3 sequences, more than 15% seen once. Regarding the study as a whole: T cells produced anew were the main source of T-cell counts and diversity one year after transplant. Where alpha-beta T cells came from about two months after transplant was reportedly several hundred expanded graft clones.

The CDR3 runs to 17 residues. The germline V gene has CDR1 ENHRY and CDR2 SYGVKD. Trimming took 0 bases from V and 2 from J, leaving 15 bases between them. Comment on this clonotype: The antigen is not known. The CDR3 carries no conserved terminal phenylalanine or tryptophan, so it likely arises from a read error.

The sequencing used PBMCs, mostly from graft donor cells, collected 360 days after TCRalphabeta/CD19-depleted stem cell transplant. The source of this sequence is a male patient aged 2 to 9 who had a stem cell transplant for acute lymphoblastic leukemia, so the T cells may come from the graft donor. The chain links TRBV10-3 to TRBJ2-3; no firm D call. CDR3 DNA sequence: TGTGCCATCAGTGAGTCGAAAGGAAAACCTTACACAGATACGCAGTATTAT. Translation gives CAISESKGKPYTDTQYY.